These 4 T cell receptor beta chains originate from one sample sequenced in a study of cytomegalovirus exposure and HLA in healthy donors. The PCR used 60 Vbeta and 13 Jbeta primers. Libraries were prepared by immunoSEQ multiplex PCR; TCRdb keeps only in-frame clonotypes and omits some of them. This sample lists more than 70,000 clones; its ten largest clones have approximately 1.5%. Sequencing used PBMCs. The receptors were sampled from a woman between 55 and 75 years old in good health and CMV-seronegative.

The V and J genes are TRBV5-1 and TRBJ2-5; 9 bases line up with TRBD1. With V trimmed by 2 bases and J by 5 bases, 4 bases remained unmatched. Per germline, CDR1 SGHRS and CDR2 YFSETQ. The CDR3 extends over 14 amino acids. CDR3 DNA sequence: TGCGCCAGCAGCTTTGGGACAGGGATGGAGACCCAGTACTTC. It is translated as CASSFGTGMETQYF.

The chain uses TRBV27 and TRBJ2-3; 8 bases match TRBD1. This CDR3 has 17 residues. CDR1 and CDR2 (germline): MNHEY, SMNVEV (reference sequence). The J segment lost 4 bases and the V segment lost 5 bases, leaving 14 bases of the junction unmatched. CDR3 residues: CASSTTREAGGSDTQYF. For the CDR3, the DNA is TGTGCCAGCAGTACTACCCGAGAGGCAGGGGGCTCAGATACGCAGTATTTT.

The J gene is TRBJ1-2, the V gene TRBV5-5; 9 bases map to TRBD1. Germline values: CDR1 SGHKS, CDR2 YYEKEE (reference sequence). Trimming removed 2 bases from V and 1 base from J; junction bases left unmatched: 6. The CDR3 contains 16 residues. The DNA for the CDR3 is TGTGCCAGCAGCTTATCGACAGGGGGTAATAACTATGGCTACACCTTC. Its translation is CASSLSTGGNNYGYTF. The whole variable domain, remainder taken from reference TRBV5-5 and TRBJ1-2, is DAGVTQSPTHLIKTRGQQVTLRCSPISGHKSVSWYQQVLGQGPQFIFQYYEKEERGRGNFPDRFSARQFPNYSSELNVNALLLGDSALYLCASSLSTGGNNYGYTFGSGTRLTVV.

The chain employs TRBV2 and TRBJ2-1, with 9 bases lining up with TRBD1. The CDR3 is 15 amino acids. V lost 2 bases, J lost 8 bases, and 7 bases stayed unmatched. CDR1 is SNHLY, CDR2 FYNNEI, per germline. Written as DNA, the CDR3 is TGTGCCAGCAGTGAATTGACAGGGGGTAAATATGAGCAGTTCTTC. Translated: CASSELTGGKYEQFF.